Presented here are 10 T cell receptor beta chains from one specimen sequenced in a study of OX40 agonist ivuxolimab in advanced cancers. The assay was immunoSEQ multiplex PCR, and TCRdb's table has in-frame clones only and misses some. The table has some 60,000 clones, around 87% seen once. Sequenced here: CD4+ or CD8+ T cells sorted from blood, sampled in a trial of the OX40 agonist ivuxolimab. These receptors were collected from an adult with an advanced solid tumor such as melanoma, head and neck, liver or kidney cancer.

The rearrangement uses TRBV19 and TRBJ2-1; the match to TRBD1 covers 7 bases. The CDR3 length is 14 residues. The germline V gene encodes CDR1 LNHDA and CDR2 SQIVND (reference sequence). V trimming: 4 bases; J trimming: 2 bases; junction bases outside the gene matches: 2. The CDR3 nucleotides are TGTGCCAGTAGTAAGGGACAGCCCTACAATGAGCAGTTCTTC. The encoded protein is CASSKGQPYNEQFF.

As DNA, the CDR3 is TGTGCCAGCAGGGGGTGGGAGGCTAACTATGGCTACACCTTC. Protein sequence: CASRGWEANYGYTF. The chain has TRBV6-5 and TRBJ1-2; D is uncertain. The germline CDR1 and CDR2 sequences are MNHEY and SVGAGI. The CDR3 has 14 amino acids. V was shortened by 6 bases and J by 0 bases, with 11 bases between the two germline ends.

This chain joins TRBV27 and TRBJ1-5; 8 bases are shared with TRBD1. The V gene's germline CDR1 is MNHEY and CDR2 SMNVEV (reference sequence). V dropped 5 bases and J dropped 3; count of bases not matched to a gene: 3. The CDR3 is 14 amino acids. The CDR3, as DNA: TGTGCCAGCAGTCCTCAGGGGGCCAATCAGCCCCAGCATTTT. This encodes CASSPQGANQPQHF.

This clone appeared a single time. The CDR3 DNA sequence: TGTGCCGAGAGGAATCAGGGCGGCTCCTACGAGCAGTACTTC. It encodes CAERNQGGSYEQYF. This sequence joins TRBV2 and TRBJ2-7; possibly TRBD1 for D (5 bases). CDR3 size: 14 residues. V lost 11 bases to trimming and J lost 0 bases, with 17 bases between them. Germline CDR1 reads SNHLY; CDR2 reads FYNNEI.

The rearrangement links TRBV23-1 to TRBJ1-6, with no clear D. TRBV23-1 is an ORF, and what it does is uncertain. The CDR3 contains 15 residues. The germline V and J ends were trimmed by 0 bases and 3 bases, with 6 bases remaining between them. CDR3 sequence: CASSQSGIYNSPLHF. The CDR3 nucleotides are TGCGCCAGCAGTCAATCCGGCATCTATAATTCACCCCTCCACTTT.

The J gene is TRBJ1-3, the V gene TRBV6-1, with 7 bases aligning to TRBD1. CDR3 length: 15 residues. Germline CDR1 and CDR2: MNHNS and SASEGT. The ends lost 5 bases at V and 4 bases at J; junction bases unmatched: 8. In DNA form, the CDR3 reads TGTGCCAGCAGTACGGACAGGACTCTGGGAAACACCATATATTTT. Its protein product is CASSTDRTLGNTIYF.

The chain links TRBV19 to TRBJ2-3, with no clear D. Per germline, CDR1 LNHDA and CDR2 SQIVND (reference sequence). V was cut by 1 base and J by 2 bases, with 7 bases left in between. The CDR3 runs 14 residues. In DNA form, the CDR3 reads TGTGCCAGTAGTATAGCAAGGGCCACAGATACGCAGTATTTT. Its protein product is CASSIARATDTQYF.

The gene calls are TRBV7-2 and TRBJ1-5; D is possibly TRBD1 (6 bases). CDR1 SGHTA and CDR2 FQGNSA come from the germline V gene. This CDR3 region has 14 residues. V was pared by 1 base and J by 5 bases, with 9 bases between. For the CDR3, the DNA is TGTGCCAGCAGCTTAGACAGGGTTTATCAGCCCCAGCATTTT. Protein sequence: CASSLDRVYQPQHF. The whole variable domain, filled in from reference TRBV7-2 and TRBJ1-5, reads GAGVSQSPSNKVTEKGKDVELRCDPISGHTALYWYRQSLGQGLEFLIYFQGNSAPDKSGLPSDRFSAERTGGSVSTLTIQRTQQEDSAVYLCASSLDRVYQPQHFGDGTRLSIL.

The rearrangement joins TRBV9 to TRBJ2-1, with TRBD2 matching over 12 bases. J was trimmed by 5 bases and V by 0 bases; bases with no gene match: 0. This CDR3 contains 15 residues. From germline, CDR1 is SGDLS and CDR2 YYNGEE. The CDR3 region has the DNA TGTGCCAGCAGCGTAGGACTAGCGGGAGACAATGAGCAGTTCTTC. Encoded protein: CASSVGLAGDNEQFF.

The V and J genes are TRBV5-1 and TRBJ2-1; 9 bases are a match to TRBD1. After removal of 4 bases from V and 9 bases from J, the junction contained 2 bases not matched to a gene. The CDR3 covers 12 residues. Per the germline V gene, CDR1 is SGHRS and CDR2 is YFSETQ. The CDR3 region is CASSGQGSEQFF. The CDR3 DNA reads as TGCGCCAGCAGCGGACAGGGGAGTGAGCAGTTCTTC.